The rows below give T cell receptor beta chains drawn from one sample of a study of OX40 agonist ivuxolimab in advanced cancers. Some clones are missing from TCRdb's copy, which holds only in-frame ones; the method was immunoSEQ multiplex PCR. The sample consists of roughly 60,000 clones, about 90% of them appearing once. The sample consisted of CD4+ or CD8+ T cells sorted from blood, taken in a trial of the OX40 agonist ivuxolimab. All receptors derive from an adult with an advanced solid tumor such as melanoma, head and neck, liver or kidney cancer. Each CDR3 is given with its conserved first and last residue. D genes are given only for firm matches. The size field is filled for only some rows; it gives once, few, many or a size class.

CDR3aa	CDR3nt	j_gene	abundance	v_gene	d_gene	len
CASSFDRLNTEAFF	TGTGCCAGCAGCTTTGACAGATTGAACACTGAAGCTTTCTTT	TRBJ1-1	NA	TRBV11-2	NA	14
CASSLVTAGTSNQPQHF	TGTGCCAGCAGTCTGGTGACTGCAGGTACTAGCAATCAGCCCCAGCATTTT	TRBJ1-5	NA	TRBV28	NA	17
CASSENRVGANTEAFF	TGTGCCAGCAGTGAAAATCGGGTAGGGGCGAACACTGAAGCTTTCTTT	TRBJ1-1	NA	TRBV6-1	NA	16
CASSHGVNKGYEAFF	TGCGCCAGCAGCCACGGGGTCAACAAGGGGTATGAAGCTTTCTTT	TRBJ1-1	NA	TRBV4-3	NA	15
CASSVEASSYNEQFF	TGTGCCAGCAGCGTAGAAGCCAGCTCCTACAATGAGCAGTTCTTC	TRBJ2-1	NA	TRBV9	NA	15
CASSASGSQSNEQFF	TGCGCCAGCAGCGCTAGCGGGAGCCAGAGCAATGAGCAGTTCTTC	TRBJ2-1	NA	TRBV5-1	TRBD2	15
CASSLRDRGSDYGYTF	TGTGCCAGCAGTCTCAGGGACAGGGGTTCCGACTATGGCTACACCTTC	TRBJ1-2	NA	TRBV7-8	TRBD1	16
CASSYLGPEFSEAFF	TGTGCCAGCAGTTACTTGGGGCCGGAATTCTCTGAAGCTTTCTTT	TRBJ1-1	NA	TRBV6-6	NA	15
CASSPGTQEQYF	TGTGCCAGCAGCCCCGGGACACAAGAGCAGTACTTC	TRBJ2-7	NA	TRBV7-9	NA	12
CASSYDVASNYGYTF	TGTGCCAGCAGTTACGATGTAGCGAGTAACTATGGCTACACCTTC	TRBJ1-2	few	TRBV6-6	NA	15
CASATPLYEQYF	TGTGCCAGCGCCACACCTCTCTACGAGCAGTACTTC	TRBJ2-7	NA	TRBV28	NA	12
CASSDTRGNQPQHF	TGTGCCAGCAGCGATACCAGGGGCAATCAGCCCCAGCATTTT	TRBJ1-5	NA	TRBV7-9	NA	14
CSASGTAHPDTQYF	TGCAGCGCCTCCGGGACAGCTCACCCAGATACGCAGTATTTT	TRBJ2-3	NA	TRBV29-1	TRBD1	14
CASSIFQGNTEAFF	TGTGCCAGTAGTATCTTCCAGGGGAACACTGAAGCTTTCTTT	TRBJ1-1	NA	TRBV19	NA	14
CASSLYSGGPVNIQYF	TGTGCCAGCAGCTTATATTCGGGAGGGCCTGTAAACATTCAGTACTTC	TRBJ2-4	once	TRBV7-9	TRBD2	16
CASSFWIPGELFF	TGTGCCAGCAGCTTTTGGATCCCCGGGGAGCTGTTTTTT	TRBJ2-2	NA	TRBV5-8	NA	13
CSASAGDTIYF	TGCAGTGCTAGCGCAGGGGACACCATATATTTT	TRBJ1-3	NA	TRBV20-1	NA	11
CASSPGQGIKHGELFF	TGTGCCAGCAGTCCGGGACAGGGGATAAAACACGGGGAGCTGTTTTTT	TRBJ2-2	NA	TRBV6-6	TRBD1	16
CASSRIKRGAEQYF	TGTGCCAGCAGTCGAATCAAGAGAGGCGCCGAGCAGTACTTC	TRBJ2-7	NA	TRBV28	NA	14
CASSFGLVYEQYF	TGTGCCAGCAGTTTCGGACTTGTCTACGAGCAGTACTTC	TRBJ2-7	NA	TRBV6-6	NA	13
CAGGGETQYF	TGTGCCGGGGGAGGAGAGACCCAGTACTTC	TRBJ2-5	NA	TRBV7-9	NA	10
CASTFTGGTEAFF	TGTGCCAGCACCTTCACAGGGGGCACTGAAGCTTTCTTT	TRBJ1-1	NA	TRBV7-9	TRBD1	13
CASRRTGNQPQHF	TGTGCCAGCAGACGGACAGGCAATCAGCCCCAGCATTTT	TRBJ1-5	few	TRBV6-5	NA	13
CASSYSGSLPETQYF	TGTGCCAGCAGTTATTCTGGATCTTTGCCCGAGACCCAGTACTTC	TRBJ2-5	once	TRBV6-5	NA	15